The present T cell receptor beta chain was sequenced within a study of OX40 agonist ivuxolimab in advanced cancers. Whole-study context: Hepatocellular carcinoma, melanoma, renal cell or head and neck cancer occurred in dose-escalation patients. Of the patients, three showed partial responses, one with hepatocellular carcinoma and two with cutaneous melanoma. Study-level results: The study found that CD8+ T cells averaged more expanded clones than CD4+.

Concerning this clone: What it binds is not known.

Germline-derived CDR1 and CDR2 are LGHNA and YNFKEQ. Deletions cut 0 bases from V and 7 bases from J, with 3 bases between. The CDR3 loop spans 12 amino acids. Assay: immunoSEQ multiplex PCR; the TCRdb copy retains only in-frame clones and omits some. The sample consists of under 85,000 clones, over 75% of them appearing once. V is TRBV4-2 and J is TRBJ1-4; no reliable D call. The specimen comprised CD4+ or CD8+ T cells sorted from blood, sampled in a trial of the OX40 agonist ivuxolimab. The sequence came from an adult with an advanced solid tumor such as melanoma, head and neck, liver or kidney cancer. The CDR3 nucleotides read TGTGCCAGCAGCCAAGACCGTGAAAAACTGTTTTTT. The encoded protein is CASSQDREKLFF.